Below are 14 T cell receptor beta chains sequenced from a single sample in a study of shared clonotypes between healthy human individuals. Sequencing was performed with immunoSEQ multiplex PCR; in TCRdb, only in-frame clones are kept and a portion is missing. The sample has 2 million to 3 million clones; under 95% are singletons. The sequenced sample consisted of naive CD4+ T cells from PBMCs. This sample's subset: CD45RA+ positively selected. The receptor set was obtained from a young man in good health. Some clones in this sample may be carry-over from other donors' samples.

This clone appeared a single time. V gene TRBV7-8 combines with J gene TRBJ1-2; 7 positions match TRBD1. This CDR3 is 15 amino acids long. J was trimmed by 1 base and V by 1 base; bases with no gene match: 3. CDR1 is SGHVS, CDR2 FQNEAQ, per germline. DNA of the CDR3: TGTGCCAGCAGCTTAGGGACAGGAATTAACTATGGCTACACCTTC. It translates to CASSLGTGINYGYTF.

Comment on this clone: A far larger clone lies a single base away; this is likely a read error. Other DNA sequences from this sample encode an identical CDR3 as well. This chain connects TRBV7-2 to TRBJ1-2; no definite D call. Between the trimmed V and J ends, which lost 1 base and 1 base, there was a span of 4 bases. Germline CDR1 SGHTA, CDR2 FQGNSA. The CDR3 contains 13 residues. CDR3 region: CASSLDSNYGYTF. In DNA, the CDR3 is TGTGCCAGCAGCTTAGACAGTAACTATGGCTACACCTTC.

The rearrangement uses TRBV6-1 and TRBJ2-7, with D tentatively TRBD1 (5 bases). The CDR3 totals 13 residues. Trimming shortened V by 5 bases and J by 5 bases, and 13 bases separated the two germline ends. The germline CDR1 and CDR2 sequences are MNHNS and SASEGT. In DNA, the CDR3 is TGTGCCAGCAGTAACAGGAATTCCAACGAGCAGTACTTC. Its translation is CASSNRNSNEQYF.

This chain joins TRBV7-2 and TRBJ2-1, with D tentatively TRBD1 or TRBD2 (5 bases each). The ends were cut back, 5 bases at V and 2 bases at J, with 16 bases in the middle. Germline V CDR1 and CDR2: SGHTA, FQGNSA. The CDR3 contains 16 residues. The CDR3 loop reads CASSGGAATTYNEQFF. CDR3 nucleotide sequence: TGTGCCAGCAGCGGGGGAGCGGCTACTACCTACAATGAGCAGTTCTTC.

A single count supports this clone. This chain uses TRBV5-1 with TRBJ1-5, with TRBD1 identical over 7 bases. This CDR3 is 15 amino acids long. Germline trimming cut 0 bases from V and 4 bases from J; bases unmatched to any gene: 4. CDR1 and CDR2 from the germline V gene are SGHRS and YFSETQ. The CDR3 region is CASSLEGGANQPQHF. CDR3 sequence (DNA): TGCGCCAGCAGCTTGGAAGGGGGCGCAAATCAGCCCCAGCATTTT.

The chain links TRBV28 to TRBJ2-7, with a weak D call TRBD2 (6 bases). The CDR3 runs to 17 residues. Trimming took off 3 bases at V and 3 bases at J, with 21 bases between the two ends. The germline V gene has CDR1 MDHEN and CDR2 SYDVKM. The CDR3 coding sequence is TGTGCCAGCAGTTTGGGATGGGACTTAGCAACCTACTACGAGCAGTACTTC. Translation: CASSLGWDLATYYEQYF.

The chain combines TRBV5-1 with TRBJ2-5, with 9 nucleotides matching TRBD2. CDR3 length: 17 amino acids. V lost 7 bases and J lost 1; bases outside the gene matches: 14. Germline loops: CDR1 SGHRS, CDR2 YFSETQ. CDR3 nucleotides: TGCGCCAGCGGCCCCGGGCTAGCGGGGTCCCTCCAAGAGACCCAGTACTTC. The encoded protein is CASGPGLAGSLQETQYF.

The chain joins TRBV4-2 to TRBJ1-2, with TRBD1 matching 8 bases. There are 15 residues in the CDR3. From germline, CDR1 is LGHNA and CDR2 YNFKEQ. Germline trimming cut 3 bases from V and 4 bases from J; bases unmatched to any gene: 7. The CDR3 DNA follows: TGTGCCAGCAGCCACGGGGGACAGGAGAGCTATGGCTACACCTTC. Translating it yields CASSHGGQESYGYTF.

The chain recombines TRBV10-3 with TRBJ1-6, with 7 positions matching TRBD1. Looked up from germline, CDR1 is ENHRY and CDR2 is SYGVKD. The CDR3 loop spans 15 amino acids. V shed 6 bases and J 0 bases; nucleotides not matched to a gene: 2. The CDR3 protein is CAIRRDSSYNSPLHF. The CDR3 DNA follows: TGTGCCATCAGGCGGGACAGCTCCTATAATTCACCCCTCCACTTT.

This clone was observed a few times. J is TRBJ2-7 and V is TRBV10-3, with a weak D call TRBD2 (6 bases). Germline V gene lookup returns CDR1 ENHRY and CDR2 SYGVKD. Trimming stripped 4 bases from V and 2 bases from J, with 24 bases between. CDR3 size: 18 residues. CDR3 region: CAISAPAGGSMGAYEQYF. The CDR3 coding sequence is TGTGCCATCAGTGCCCCAGCGGGTGGGTCAATGGGGGCCTACGAGCAGTACTTC.

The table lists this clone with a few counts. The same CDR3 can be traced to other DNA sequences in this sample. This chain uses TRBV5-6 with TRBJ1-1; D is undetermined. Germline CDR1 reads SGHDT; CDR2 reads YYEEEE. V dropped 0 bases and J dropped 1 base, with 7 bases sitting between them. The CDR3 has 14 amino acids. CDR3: CASSLAPGNTEAFF. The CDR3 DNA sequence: TGTGCCAGCAGCTTGGCCCCGGGGAACACTGAAGCTTTCTTT.

The CDR3 DNA follows: TGTGCCACCAGCAGAGACGGGAGGAGTAACAATGAGCAGTTCTTC. Translation gives CATSRDGRSNNEQFF. The chain links TRBV15 to TRBJ2-1; 7 nucleotides line up with TRBD2. Germline V lookup: CDR1 LNHNV, CDR2 YYDKDF (reference sequence). The ends lost 0 bases at V and 5 bases at J; junction bases unmatched: 4. The CDR3 loop spans 15 amino acids.

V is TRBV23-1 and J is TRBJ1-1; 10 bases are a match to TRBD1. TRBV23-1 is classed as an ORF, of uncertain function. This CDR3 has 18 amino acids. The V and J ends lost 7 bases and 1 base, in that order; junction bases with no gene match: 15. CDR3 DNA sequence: TGCGCCAGCACCCCCCCGGCGACAGGGGGCCAGGAGAACACTGAAGCTTTCTTT. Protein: CASTPPATGGQENTEAFF.

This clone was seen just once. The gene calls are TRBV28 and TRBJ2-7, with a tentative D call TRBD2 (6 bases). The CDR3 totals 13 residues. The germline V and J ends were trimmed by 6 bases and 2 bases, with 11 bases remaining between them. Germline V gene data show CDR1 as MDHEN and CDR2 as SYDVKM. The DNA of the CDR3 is TGTGCCAGCAGACCTAGCGTTCCCTACGAGCAGTACTTC. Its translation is CASRPSVPYEQYF.